Reported below is one TCR beta chain. What it binds is unknown. The sample comes from a study of T cells in Graves' hyperthyroidism and ophthalmopathy. Findings of the study overall: Most thyroid clonotypes expanded above 0.001 were also detected in blood.

RNA transcripts served as the template for amplifying TCR beta CDR3 regions. First-round RT-PCR with HTBI primers amplified the TCR CDR3 region. TCRdb reanalysed the multiplex PCR reads using MiXCR and keeps one entry per CDR3 protein. In the table there are roughly 600,000 distinct CDR3 sequences, about 14% of which are singletons. Germline assignment: CDR1 DFQATT and CDR2 SNEGSKA (reference sequence). Trimming left V 5 bases short and J 3 bases short, with 17 bases between. The CDR3 is 15 amino acids. This TCR was recovered from a woman aged 50 to 60 with Graves' ophthalmopathy. The chain joins TRBV20-1 to TRBJ1-5; D might be TRBD1 (5 bases). Sequencing was done on a sample of blood. The DNA of the CDR3 is TGCAGTGCTTTAAGACGGTCCGGGGCCAATCAGCCCCAGCATTTT. The encoded protein is CSALRRSGANQPQHF.